This T cell receptor (beta chain) was identified during a study of T cell changes during pregnancy in multiple sclerosis. Sequencing was performed with immunoSEQ multiplex PCR; in TCRdb, only in-frame clones are kept and a portion is missing. This table has about 31,000 clones, over 80% appearing once. Germline CDR1 reads PRHDT; CDR2 reads FYEKMQ (reference sequence). This CDR3 spans 18 amino acids. The V and J ends lost 2 bases and 0 bases respectively, with 14 bases between them. The V and J genes are TRBV13 and TRBJ2-6; tentative D call: TRBD2 (5 bases). This sequence originates from a female donor with multiple sclerosis, enrolled in a pregnancy study. This specimen was CD8+ T cells from peripheral blood mononuclear cells, taken before pregnancy. The CDR3 bases are TGTGCCAGCAGCTTATCCCGGGGTTTGAGCTCTGGGGCCAACGTCCTGACTTTC. Protein: CASSLSRGLSSGANVLTF.